This T cell receptor (beta chain) emerged from a study of OX40 agonist ivuxolimab in advanced cancers. Turning to the study itself: Participants averaged roughly 60 years of age (range 23 to 79) and were around 85% male.

CDR3 length: 14 residues. Trimming removed 5 bases from V and 9 bases from J; junction bases left unmatched: 10. Germline CDR1 SGHTA, CDR2 FQGNSA. General observations from the study: Among the nonresponders, some also had low normalized T-cell clonal expansion. Relative to CD4+, CD8+ T cells held more expanded clones on average.

Assay: immunoSEQ multiplex PCR; the TCRdb copy retains only in-frame clones and omits some. The table includes roughly 90,000 clones, 70% to 90% detected once. Blood sampling was done at baseline, cycle 4 day 1, and cycle 7 day 1. This clone has just a few counts. Its antigen is not known. The sequence came from an adult with an advanced solid tumor such as melanoma, head and neck, liver or kidney cancer. The chain recombines TRBV7-2 with TRBJ1-5; TRBD1 matches at 7 bases. The material sequenced was CD4+ or CD8+ T cells sorted from blood, taken in a trial of the OX40 agonist ivuxolimab. The CDR3 sequence is CASSRQGPSGPQHF. For the CDR3, the DNA is TGTGCCAGCAGCCGACAGGGTCCGAGCGGGCCCCAGCATTTT.